A single sample gave rise to the 18 T cell receptor beta chains below, sequenced in a study of Graves' ophthalmopathy and Graves' hyperthyroidism. The authors amplified TCR beta CDR3 regions, and they did so from RNA transcripts for repertoire sequencing. RT-PCR was first run with HTBI primers, then multiplex PCR in a second round. One entry per CDR3 protein, called by TCRdb with MiXCR from the multiplex PCR reads. The sample comprises about 500,000 distinct CDR3 sequences, under 45% of which are singletons, and roughly 4% rests with the top ten. Sequencing input: peripheral blood or thyroid tissue (not recorded which). The receptor set was obtained from an adult man with Graves' hyperthyroidism.

The gene calls are TRBV20-1 and TRBJ2-7; 13 bases are a match to TRBD2. In germline, CDR1 is DFQATT, CDR2 SNEGSKA (reference sequence). J was trimmed by 4 bases and V by 7 bases; bases with no gene match: 7. This CDR3 contains 14 residues. DNA for the CDR3: TGCAGTGAGGTGGGACTAGCGGGACGGTACGAGCAGTACTTC. This gives the protein CSEVGLAGRYEQYF.

Turning to this clonotype: This clone may be a read error of a much larger clone one base away. The V gene is TRBV20-1, the J gene TRBJ1-3, with no clear D. This CDR3 is built from 14 residues. Germline CDR1 DFQATT, CDR2 SNEGSKA (reference sequence). CDR3 nucleotides: TGCAGTGCTATGGCCCTTTACTCTGGAAACTCCATATATTTT. Protein sequence: CSAMALYSGNSIYF.

The genes are TRBV10-3 and TRBJ2-3, with D perhaps matching TRBD2 (6 bases). The V gene's germline CDR1 is ENHRY and CDR2 SYGVKD. This CDR3 has 14 residues. Trimming left V 7 bases short and J 0 bases short, with 11 bases between. The CDR3 here is CAINGGISTDTQYF. CDR3 DNA: TGTGCCATCAACGGCGGGATAAGCACAGATACGCAGTATTTT.

This clonotype occurred many times. V gene TRBV29-1 combines with J gene TRBJ2-7; maybe TRBD1 (6 bases). V was trimmed by 5 bases and J by 7 bases, leaving 24 bases between them. Per the germline V gene, CDR1 is SQVTM and CDR2 is ANQGSEA. This CDR3 contains 15 residues. CDR3 amino acids: CSVLESRDTTWEQYF. CDR3 DNA: TGCAGCGTTCTTGAGAGCCGGGACACGACTTGGGAGCAGTACTTC.

The genes are TRBV29-1 and TRBJ2-3; D might be TRBD1 (5 bases). Looked up from germline, CDR1 is SQVTM and CDR2 is ANQGSEA. The CDR3 runs to 12 residues. The V gene lost 4 bases and the J gene lost 11 bases, with 16 bases spanning the gap. CDR3 protein: CSVGKGYNEQYF. Here the CDR3 DNA reads TGCAGCGTTGGCAAGGGGTACAATGAGCAGTATTTT.

This clonotype was seen more than once but under ten times. CDR3 loop: CSGLAGNDEQFF. In nucleotides, the CDR3 is TGCAGCGGACTAGCGGGAAACGATGAGCAGTTCTTC. The rearrangement links TRBV29-1 to TRBJ2-7; 11 nucleotides align to TRBD2. TRBJ2-1 explains the end of the DNA better; the J call may be wrong. Per the germline V gene, CDR1 is SQVTM and CDR2 is ANQGSEA. The CDR3 loop spans 12 amino acids.

Many counts were recorded for this clonotype. The chain is built from TRBV29-1 and TRBJ1-1; D is perhaps TRBD1 (5 bases). The germline V gene encodes CDR1 SQVTM and CDR2 ANQGSEA. V was shortened by 3 bases and J by 11 bases, with 16 bases between the two germline ends. CDR3 size: 12 residues. The CDR3 DNA sequence: TGCAGCGTTGATGAGTTTGGGACGGAGGCTTTCTTT. Translated: CSVDEFGTEAFF.

This clonotype was recorded at least ten times. The V and J genes are TRBV7-9 and TRBJ2-5, with D perhaps TRBD1 (6 bases). Germline CDR1 reads SEHNR; CDR2 reads FQNEAQ (reference sequence). V lost 5 bases and J 5 bases, leaving 18 bases between the germline ends. This CDR3 comprises 15 residues. CDR3: CASSPRQAPTETQYF. DNA of the CDR3: TGTGCCAGCAGCCCAAGACAGGCCCCGACGGAGACCCAGTACTTC. Complete variable domain (other parts from reference TRBV7-9 and TRBJ2-5): DTGVSQNPRHKITKRGQNVTFRCDPISEHNRLYWYRQTLGQGPEFLTYFQNEAQLEKSRLLSDRFSAERPKGSFSTLEIQRTEQGDSAMYLCASSPRQAPTETQYFGPGTRLLVL.

The DNA for the CDR3 is TGTGCCAGCAGCGAGCTCGGGGGTGGGGACTATGGCTACACCTTC. Amino acid sequence: CASSELGGGDYGYTF. V is TRBV12-3 or TRBV12-4 and J is TRBJ1-2; D might be TRBD1 (5 bases). This CDR3 comprises 15 residues. Trimming stripped 6 bases from V and 3 bases from J, with 17 bases between.

This clonotype appeared many times. V is TRBV5-6 and J is TRBJ2-7; no definite D call. V lost 3 bases and J 0 bases, leaving 10 bases between the germline ends. The CDR3 is 14 amino acids. CDR1 and CDR2 (germline): SGHDT, YYEEEE. The CDR3 is CASSSRRFSYEQYF. CDR3 nucleotide sequence: TGTGCCAGCAGCTCGCGCCGGTTCTCCTACGAGCAGTACTTC.

The rearrangement uses TRBV29-1 and TRBJ1-2; 7 bases fit TRBD1. CDR1 is SQVTM, CDR2 ANQGSEA, per germline. Trimming removed 7 bases from V and 8 bases from J; junction bases left unmatched: 7. The CDR3 length is 11 residues. CDR3 sequence (DNA): TGCAGCGGGACAGGACCTAACGGCTACACCTTC. Protein: CSGTGPNGYTF. Variable domain in full (rest from reference TRBV29-1 and TRBJ1-2): SAVISQKPSRDICQRGTSLTIQCQVDSQVTMMFWYRQQPGQSLTLIATANQGSEATYESGFVIDKFPISRPNLTFSTLTVSNMSPEDSSIYLCSGTGPNGYTFGSGTRLTVV.

In the case of this clonotype: A single base separates this from a much larger clone, so it may be a read error. The chain employs TRBV10-3 and TRBJ2-5; D uncertain. V gave up 11 bases and J gave up 2 bases, with 15 bases separating them. Looked up from germline, CDR1 is ENHRY and CDR2 is SYGVKD. The CDR3 runs to 13 residues. Written as DNA, the CDR3 is TGTGCCGGCAGTTGGGATGATCAAGAGACCCAGTACTTC. It specifies CAGSWDDQETQYF.

The V call is TRBV29-1, the J call TRBJ2-7; 9 nucleotides align to TRBD1. Trimming cost V 1 base and J 2 bases; bases outside gene matches: 9. The CDR3 totals 16 residues. Germline V gives CDR1 SQVTM, CDR2 ANQGSEA. As DNA, the CDR3 is TGCAGCGTTGAAGGGGGAGCGGGACAGGGTGCCTACGAGCAGTACTTC. This gives the protein CSVEGGAGQGAYEQYF.

Concerning this clonotype itself: A clone one base away is much larger, so this may be a read error. The chain links TRBV12-3 or TRBV12-4 to TRBJ1-1; maybe TRBD1 (5 bases). The CDR3 is 17 amino acids. V lost 4 bases to trimming and J lost 4 bases, with 22 bases between them. In nucleotides, the CDR3 is TGTGCCAGCAGTTCCCTCTTCTCGGGACCGGTGGCCACTGAAGCTTTCTTT. Translated, it gives CASSSLFSGPVATEAFF.

On this clonotype itself: With a much larger clone just one base away, this may be a read error. Here the CDR3 omits its conserved ending phenylalanine or tryptophan, so a read error is the likely source. The rearrangement joins TRBV7-9 to TRBJ2-7, with D tentatively TRBD2 (7 bases). The CDR3 extends over 14 amino acids. Trimming stripped 2 bases from V and 4 bases from J, with 12 bases between. Per the germline V gene, CDR1 is SEHNR and CDR2 is FQNEAQ (reference sequence). Here the CDR3 reads CASSLMGGRYEQYL. The CDR3 DNA follows: TGTGCCAGCAGCTTAATGGGGGGGCGGTACGAGCAGTACCTC.

In regard to this clonotype: Since the CDR3 does not end with the conserved phenylalanine or tryptophan, this likely comes from a read error. J is TRBJ2-7 and V is TRBV6-4; TRBD2 aligns across 8 bases. V shed 10 bases and J 0 bases; nucleotides not matched to a gene: 11. The CDR3 spans 15 residues. CDR1 and CDR2 (germline): MRHNA, SNTAGT. In DNA, the CDR3 is TGTGCCATCAGCAGATTAGCGGGACTCTCCTACGAGCAGTACCTC. Translation: CAISRLAGLSYEQYL.

CDR3 region: CASSQIFTSGGARETQYF. The CDR3, as DNA: TGCGCCAGCAGCCAAATCTTTACTAGCGGGGGGGCGCGGGAGACCCAGTACTTC. V usage is TRBV4-1 and J usage is TRBJ2-5, with 13 bases aligning to TRBD2. CDR3 length equals 18 residues. The V gene's germline CDR1 is MGHRA and CDR2 YSYEKL. J gave up 5 bases and V 2 bases, and 11 bases lay outside the gene matches.

The V call is TRBV5-5, the J call TRBJ2-3; no clear D. The germline CDR1 and CDR2 sequences are SGHKS and YYEKEE (reference sequence). The CDR3 sequence is 12 residues long. Deletions cut 1 base from V and 5 bases from J, with 5 bases between. The CDR3 coding sequence is TGTGCCAGCAGCTTGCGGCTAGATACGCAGTATTTT. Amino acids: CASSLRLDTQYF.